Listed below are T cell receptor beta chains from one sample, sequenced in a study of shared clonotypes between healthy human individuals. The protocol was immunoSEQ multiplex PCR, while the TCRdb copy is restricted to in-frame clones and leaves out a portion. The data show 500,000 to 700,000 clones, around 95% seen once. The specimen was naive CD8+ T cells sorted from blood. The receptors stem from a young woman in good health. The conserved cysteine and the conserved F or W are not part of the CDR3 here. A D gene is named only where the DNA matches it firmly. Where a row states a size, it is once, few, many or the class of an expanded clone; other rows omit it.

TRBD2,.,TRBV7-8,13,ASTAGLAATDTQY
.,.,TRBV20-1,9,SALRSDEQF
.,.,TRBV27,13,ASSLSLGATYEQY
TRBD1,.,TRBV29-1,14,SASGTGVFSYNEQF
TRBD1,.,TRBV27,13,ASSLGTGAYQPQH
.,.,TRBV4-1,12,ASSQATYSYEQY
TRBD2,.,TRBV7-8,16,ASSLALGGTSETYEQY
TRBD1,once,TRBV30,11,AWSVTGDHEQY
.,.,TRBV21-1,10,ASSKALYEQY
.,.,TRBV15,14,ATSRDLQVPYYGYT
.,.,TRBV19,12,ASNPGRRPDTQY
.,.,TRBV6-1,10,AVLGTTGELF
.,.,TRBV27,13,ASNLGPGPTGTQY
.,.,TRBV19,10,ASREGNTEAF
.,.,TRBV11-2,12,ASSLFDTNYEQY
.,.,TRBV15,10,ATSREGWELF
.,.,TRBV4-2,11,ASRQLGTYEQY
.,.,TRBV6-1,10,ALEGIYNEQF
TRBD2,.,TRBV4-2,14,ASSQTPGREGYEQY
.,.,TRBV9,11,ASSVGSNYEQY
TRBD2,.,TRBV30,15,AWSDTSGSLSYNEQF
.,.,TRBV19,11,ASTGGLNQPQH
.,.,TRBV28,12,ASSFGGSVDTQY
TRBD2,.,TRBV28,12,ASSLSLAAYEQY
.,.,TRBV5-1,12,ASSLDRSYNEQF
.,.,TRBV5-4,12,ASSSRGSAYEQY
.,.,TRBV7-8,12,ASSFRLAPYEQY
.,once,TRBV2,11,ASTGSGNQPQH
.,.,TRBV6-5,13,ASSLNHYRAYEQY
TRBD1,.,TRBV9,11,ASSVGQSYGYT
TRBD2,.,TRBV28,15,ASSSPLAGSSTDTQY
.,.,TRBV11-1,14,ASSPIEVGVRDTQY
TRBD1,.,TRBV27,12,ASSFYRGNTEAF
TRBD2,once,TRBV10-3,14,AISELAGEIYNEQF
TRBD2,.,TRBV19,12,ASSILAGVYEQY
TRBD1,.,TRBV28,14,ASSPPDGGQYKPQH
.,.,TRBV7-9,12,ASTGAGSSYEQY
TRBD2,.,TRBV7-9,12,ASRRGGREETQY
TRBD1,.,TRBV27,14,ASSLSPGTGQETQY
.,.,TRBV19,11,ASSMVSAYEQY
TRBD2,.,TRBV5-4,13,ASSLSGRGYSEQF
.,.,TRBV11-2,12,ASSLNIPDTEAF
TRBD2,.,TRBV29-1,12,SVRSGIGRNIQY
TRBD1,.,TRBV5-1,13,ASSLEGALNTEAF
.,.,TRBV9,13,ASSVVIADYNEQF
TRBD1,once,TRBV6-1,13,ASSASTGPSYEQY
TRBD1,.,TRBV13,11,ASTTGGGTEAF
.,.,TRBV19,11,ASSTTADYGYT
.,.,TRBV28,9,ASSLGRGYT
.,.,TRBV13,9,ASRTGNEAF
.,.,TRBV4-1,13,ASSQAIGQNTEAF
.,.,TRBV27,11,ASSLSPANIQY
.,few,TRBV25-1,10,ASSGVTGEQY
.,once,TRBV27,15,ASSFVGAEGGNQPQH
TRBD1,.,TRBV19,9,ATVWGQQAF
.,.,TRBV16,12,ASSQSRDLGKLF
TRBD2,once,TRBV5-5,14,ASSLGLAGSSYEQY
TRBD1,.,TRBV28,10,ASRGTEYEQY
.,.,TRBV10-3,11,AISDRQAYEQY